The 11 T cell receptor beta chains reported below all come from one sample, sequenced in a study of T cell responses to AZD1222 COVID-19 vaccine. TCRdb's table, derived via immunoSEQ multiplex PCR, lists solely in-frame clones and lacks some. The repertoire has more than 70,000 clones, roughly nine tenths of them found once; the top ten carry 1% to 1.5%. Sequencing used peripheral blood, obtained 28 days after the second AZD1222 dose. The source is an adult who received the AZD1222 COVID-19 vaccine.

This clone was counted only a few times. The CDR3 bases are TGTGCCAGCACGCCCACTTCCTCAGGGGAGACTGAAGCTTTCTTT. It is translated as CASTPTSSGETEAFF. V usage is TRBV2 and J usage is TRBJ1-1; tentative D call: TRBD1 (6 bases). V lost 7 bases and J lost 5, with 20 bases in between. This CDR3 is 15 amino acids long. Germline V lookup: CDR1 SNHLY, CDR2 FYNNEI.

The gene calls are TRBV29-1 and TRBJ2-1; D is undetermined. V lost 2 bases and J 8 bases, leaving 10 bases between the germline ends. Germline lookup yields CDR1 SQVTM and CDR2 ANQGSEA. This CDR3 has 12 residues. This CDR3 reads CSVERQLHEQFF. The CDR3 nucleotides are TGCAGCGTTGAAAGGCAGCTCCATGAGCAGTTCTTC.

This rearrangement joins TRBV6-5 to TRBJ1-6; no definite D call. Germline V gives CDR1 MNHEY, CDR2 SVGAGI. V lost 4 bases, J lost 3 bases, and 13 bases lay in between. CDR3 size: 16 residues. CDR3 in DNA: TGTGCCAGCAGTTTAAAAGAAGGGTACTATAATTCACCCCTCCACTTT. Residues: CASSLKEGYYNSPLHF.

The chain carries TRBV29-1 and TRBJ1-4, with D possibly TRBD1 on 5 matching bases. The V gene lost 6 bases and the J gene lost 4 bases, with 15 bases spanning the gap. Germline lookup yields CDR1 SQVTM and CDR2 ANQGSEA. The CDR3 consists of 14 residues. The CDR3, as DNA: TGCAGCGTGAGGGACGGGGTGATTAATGAAAAACTGTTTTTT. Protein sequence: CSVRDGVINEKLFF. The complete variable domain, with remaining parts taken from reference TRBV29-1 and TRBJ1-4, reads SAVISQKPSRDICQRGTSLTIQCQVDSQVTMMFWYRQQPGQSLTLIATANQGSEATYESGFVIDKFPISRPNLTFSTLTVSNMSPEDSSIYLCSVRDGVINEKLFFGSGTQLSVL.

The chain uses TRBV6-5 and TRBJ2-3; D is unclear. With 4 bases removed from V and 1 base from J, the gap between germline ends came to 12 bases. Germline values: CDR1 MNHEY, CDR2 SVGAGI. The CDR3 consists of 15 residues. CDR3 bases: TGTGCCAGCAGTTCGCGGAGTTGGGGCACAGATACGCAGTATTTT. This sequence encodes CASSSRSWGTDTQYF.

The CDR3 reads CASSGDRGQDTGELFF. CDR3 nucleotides: TGTGCCAGCAGTGGGGACAGGGGGCAAGACACCGGGGAGCTGTTTTTT. The V call is TRBV6-1, the J call TRBJ2-2; TRBD1 agrees at 12 bases. The CDR3 extends over 16 amino acids. Trimming took 4 bases from V and 3 from J; bases not matched to a gene: 3. The V gene's germline CDR1 is MNHNS and CDR2 SASEGT.

The genes are TRBV4-3 and TRBJ1-1; D is unclear. V lost 1 base and J 6 bases, leaving 9 bases between the germline ends. Germline V gives CDR1 LGHNA, CDR2 YSLEER. CDR3 size: 13 residues. CDR3 bases: TGCGCCAGCAGCCAAGCCGGGTTGCCTGAAGCTTTCTTT. Translation: CASSQAGLPEAFF.

The count of this clone is one. The gene calls are TRBV10-3 and TRBJ1-1, with 9 bases identical to TRBD1. CDR3 length: 14 amino acids. V trimming: 4 bases; J trimming: 8 bases; junction bases outside the gene matches: 8. The germline CDR1 and CDR2 sequences are ENHRY and SYGVKD. The CDR3 here is CAISAADRGWEAFF. The CDR3 region has the DNA TGTGCCATCAGTGCCGCGGACAGGGGTTGGGAAGCTTTCTTT.

The rearrangement links TRBV13 to TRBJ1-2, with 10 bases matching TRBD1. Germline CDR1 is PRHDT and CDR2 is FYEKMQ (reference sequence). The CDR3 length is 18 residues. Trimming cost V 4 bases and J 4 bases; bases outside gene matches: 15. The CDR3: CASSSLRPGTGASYGYTF. The CDR3 DNA sequence: TGTGCCAGCAGCTCACTAAGACCGGGGACAGGGGCCTCCTATGGCTACACCTTC.

The chain links TRBV7-3 to TRBJ1-6; TRBD1 matches 7 bases. This CDR3 spans 15 amino acids. Germline V gives CDR1 SGHTA, CDR2 FQGTGA. The V and J ends lost 3 bases and 7 bases, in that order; junction bases with no gene match: 6. This chain's CDR3 is CASSFVNRGNSPLHF. CDR3 bases: TGTGCCAGCAGCTTCGTCAACAGGGGAAATTCACCCCTCCACTTT. The whole variable domain, remainder taken from reference TRBV7-3 and TRBJ1-6, is GAGVSQTPSNKVTEKGKYVELRCDPISGHTALYWYRQSLGQGPEFLIYFQGTGAADDSGLPNDRFFAVRPEGSVSTLKIQRTERGDSAVYLCASSFVNRGNSPLHFGNGTRLTVT.

The rearrangement links TRBV9 to TRBJ2-2; 13 positions agree with TRBD2. There are 15 residues in the CDR3. V gave up 3 bases and J gave up 4 bases; unmatched junction bases: 0. Per germline, CDR1 SGDLS and CDR2 YYNGEE. The CDR3 bases are TGTGCCAGCAGCGGACTAGCGGGAGGCACCGGGGAGCTGTTTTTT. Encoded protein: CASSGLAGGTGELFF. The full variable domain, its missing parts supplied by reference TRBV9 and TRBJ2-2, is DSGVTQTPKHLITATGQRVTLRCSPRSGDLSVYWYQQSLDQGLQFLIQYYNGEERAKGNILERFSAQQFPDLHSELNLSSLELGDSALYFCASSGLAGGTGELFFGEGSRLTVL.